The 4 T cell receptor beta chains below were found in one sample sequenced in a study of spatial heterogeneity in lung cancer (dated by TCRdb to between 2017 and 2020). Summary of the overall study and its limitations: A correlation was observed between the number of expanded intratumoral alpha and beta TCRs and the tumor nonsynonymous mutation count.

The library was prepared using 5' RACE. The data were produced on a NextSeq 500. The raw public data were reprocessed by TCRdb itself: fastp quality trimming at Q25, MiXCR clonotype calling, in-frame beta chains only. Each CDR3 protein appears once, grouped with its most common genes and DNA. The sample includes around 2,000 distinct CDR3 sequences, with roughly 11% observed a single time. The ten biggest clones cover around 12% of the sample. The antigens for these receptors are not known. The time point tag for this specimen amounts to: sample taken at primary tumor resection. The sequencing here drew on lung tumor tissue, taken at surgery. The source is a female donor with early-stage non-small cell lung cancer.

By sample fraction, this clonotype is medium-sized. In DNA form, the CDR3 reads TGCGCCAGCAGCCAAGCGGCGCGAGCGGGGGGGGCCCAAGATACGCAGTATTTT. Encoded protein: CASSQAARAGGAQDTQYF. The rearrangement uses TRBV4-1 and TRBJ2-3; TRBD2 matches 10 bases. Germline loops: CDR1 MGHRA, CDR2 YSYEKL. V shed 1 base, J shed 5 bases, and the junction held 12 bases outside the gene matches. This CDR3 spans 18 amino acids.

By frequency in the sample, this clonotype is large. J is TRBJ2-7 and V is TRBV30, with D maybe TRBD2 (6 bases). The V gene's germline CDR1 is GTSNPN and CDR2 SVGIG (reference sequence). CDR3 length: 14 residues. V gave up 0 bases and J gave up 7 bases, with 16 bases separating them. The CDR3 DNA reads as TGTGCCTGGAGTGTTGGACTATCTCTGGGAGAGCAGTACTTC. Translating it yields CAWSVGLSLGEQYF. The whole variable domain, filled in from reference TRBV30 and TRBJ2-7, reads SQTIHQWPATLVQPVGSPLSLECTVEGTSNPNLYWYRQAAGRGLQLLFYSVGIGQISSEVPQNLSASRPQDRQFILSSKKLLLSDSGFYLCAWSVGLSLGEQYFGPGTRLTVT.

The chain has TRBV28 and TRBJ2-7, with TRBD2 matching 9 bases. Germline V lookup: CDR1 MDHEN, CDR2 SYDVKM. With 6 bases clipped from V and 3 bases from J, the junction kept 9 bases outside the gene matches. The CDR3 is 15 residues long. The CDR3 DNA reads TGTGCCAGCAGAGGCGACAGGCGGGGGGGCTACGAGCAGTACTTC. Translating gives CASRGDRRGGYEQYF.

Sample share makes this clonotype medium-sized. The V gene is TRBV20-1, the J gene TRBJ1-2, with TRBD1 as a possible D gene (5 bases). Trimming took off 5 bases at V and 4 bases at J, with 8 bases between the two ends. The CDR3 spans 11 residues. Germline V gene sequence: CDR1 DFQATT, CDR2 SNEGSKA (reference sequence). The CDR3 nucleotides are TGCAGTGCTCAAGACAGCTATGGCTACACCTTC. As protein: CSAQDSYGYTF.